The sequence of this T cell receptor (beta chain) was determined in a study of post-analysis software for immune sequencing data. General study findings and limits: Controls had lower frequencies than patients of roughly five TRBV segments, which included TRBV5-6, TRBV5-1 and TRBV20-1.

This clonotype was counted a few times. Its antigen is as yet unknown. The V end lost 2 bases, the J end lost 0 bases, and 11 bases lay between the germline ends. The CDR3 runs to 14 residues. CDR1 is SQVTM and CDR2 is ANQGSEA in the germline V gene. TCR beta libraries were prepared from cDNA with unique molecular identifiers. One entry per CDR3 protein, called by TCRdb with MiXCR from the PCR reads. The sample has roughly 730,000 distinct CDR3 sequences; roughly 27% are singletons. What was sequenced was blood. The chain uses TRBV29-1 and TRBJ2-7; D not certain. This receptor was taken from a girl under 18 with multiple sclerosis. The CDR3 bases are TGCAGCGTTGAACGTGGGGATAGCTCCTACGAGCAGTACTTC. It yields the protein CSVERGDSSYEQYF.